Following are 2 T cell receptor beta chains from one sample sequenced in a study of metastatic and nonmetastatic thyroid tumors. TCRdb re-analyzed the PCR reads using MiXCR. This sample has 11,000 to 15,000 clones, with approximately 3.9% found just once. Thyroid surgery was performed in patients who had received no treatment beforehand. Sequencing used tumor tissue. The receptors originated from a female donor with papillary thyroid cancer or a benign thyroid nodule (not recorded which). Some clones in this sample may be carry-over from other donors' samples.

This clone was seen a few times. The J gene is TRBJ1-2, the V gene TRBV6-1, with a tentative D call TRBD1 (5 bases). V was trimmed by 0 bases and J by 1 base, leaving 9 bases between them. In germline, CDR1 is MNHNS, CDR2 SASEGT. CDR3 size: 15 residues. This CDR3 is CASSEAPGLNYGYTF. The DNA for the CDR3 is TGTGCCAGCAGTGAAGCGCCAGGGCTTAACTATGGCTACACCTTC.

The sample holds a few counts of this clone. Other DNA sequences in this specimen translate into the identical CDR3. The chain couples TRBV11-3 to TRBJ2-3, with 8 bases identical to TRBD1. From germline, CDR1 is SGHNT and CDR2 YENEEA. The CDR3 spans 14 residues. The V segment lost 4 bases and the J segment 4 bases; nucleotides outside the gene matches: 4. In nucleotides, the CDR3 is TGTGCCAGCAGCTCACAGGGGGGTTCAGATACGCAGTATTTT. Protein product: CASSSQGGSDTQYF.